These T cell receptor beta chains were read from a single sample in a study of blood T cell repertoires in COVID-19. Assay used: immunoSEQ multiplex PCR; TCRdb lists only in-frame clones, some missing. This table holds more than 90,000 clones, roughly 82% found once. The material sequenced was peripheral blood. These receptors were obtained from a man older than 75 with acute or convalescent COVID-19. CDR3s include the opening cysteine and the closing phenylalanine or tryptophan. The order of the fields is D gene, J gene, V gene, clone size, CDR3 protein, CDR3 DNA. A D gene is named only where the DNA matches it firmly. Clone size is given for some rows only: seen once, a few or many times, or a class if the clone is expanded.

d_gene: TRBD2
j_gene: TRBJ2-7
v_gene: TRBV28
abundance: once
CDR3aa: CASSPGAGVPYEQYF
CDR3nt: TGTGCCAGCAGTCCCGGGGCGGGGGTCCCCTACGAGCAGTACTTC

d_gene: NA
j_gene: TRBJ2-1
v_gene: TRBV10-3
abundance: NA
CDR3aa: CAISPNNEQFF
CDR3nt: TGTGCCATCAGCCCAAACAATGAGCAGTTCTTC

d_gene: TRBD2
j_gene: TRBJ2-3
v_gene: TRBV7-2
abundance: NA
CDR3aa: CASSSLAGAMDTQYF
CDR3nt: TGTGCCAGCAGCTCACTAGCGGGGGCCATGGATACGCAGTATTTT

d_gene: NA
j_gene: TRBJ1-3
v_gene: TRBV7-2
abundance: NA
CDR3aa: CASSLVHGNTIYF
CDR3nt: TGTGCCAGCAGCTTAGTACACGGAAACACCATATATTTT

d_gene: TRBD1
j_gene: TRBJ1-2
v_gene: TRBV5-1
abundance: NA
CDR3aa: CASRTAGGSNYGYTF
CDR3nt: TGCGCCAGCCGGACAGCAGGGGGGTCTAACTATGGCTACACCTTC

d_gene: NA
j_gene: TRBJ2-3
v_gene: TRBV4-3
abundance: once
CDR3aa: CASSQDAREYTDTQYF
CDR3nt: TGCGCCAGCAGCCAAGATGCCAGGGAATACACAGATACGCAGTATTTT

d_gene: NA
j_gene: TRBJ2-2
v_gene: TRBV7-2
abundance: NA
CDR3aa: CASSPDRRNTGELFF
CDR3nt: TGTGCCAGCAGCCCTGACAGGAGGAACACCGGGGAGCTGTTTTTT

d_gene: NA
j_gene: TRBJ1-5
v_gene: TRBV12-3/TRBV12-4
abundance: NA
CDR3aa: CASSLDRNQPQHF
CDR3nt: TGTGCCAGCAGTTTAGACAGGAATCAGCCCCAGCATTTT

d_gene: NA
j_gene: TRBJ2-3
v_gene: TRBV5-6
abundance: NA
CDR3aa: CASSLGQGSRTDTQYF
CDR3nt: TGTGCCAGCAGCTTGGGGCAGGGGTCCCGCACAGATACGCAGTATTTT

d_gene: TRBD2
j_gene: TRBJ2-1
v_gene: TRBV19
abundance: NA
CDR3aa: CASSTAPTSAYNEQFF
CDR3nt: TGTGCCAGTAGCACCGCCCCGACTAGCGCTTACAATGAGCAGTTCTTC

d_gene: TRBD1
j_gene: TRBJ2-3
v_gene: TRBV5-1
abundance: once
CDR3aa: CAVRQGFGVDTQYF
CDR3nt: TGCGCCGTCCGACAGGGGTTCGGTGTAGATACGCAGTATTTT

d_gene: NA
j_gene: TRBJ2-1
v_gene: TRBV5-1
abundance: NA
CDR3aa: CASSISGTSYNEQFF
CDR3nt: TGCGCCAGCAGCATAAGCGGAACTTCCTACAATGAGCAGTTCTTC

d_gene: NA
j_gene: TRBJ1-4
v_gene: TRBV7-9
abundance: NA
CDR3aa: CASSLGTATNEKLFF
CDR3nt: TGTGCCAGCAGCTTAGGGACAGCAACTAATGAAAAACTGTTTTTT

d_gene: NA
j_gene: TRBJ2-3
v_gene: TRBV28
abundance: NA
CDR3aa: CASSHGQLSDTQYF
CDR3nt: TGTGCCAGCAGCCACGGACAGTTGTCAGATACGCAGTATTTT

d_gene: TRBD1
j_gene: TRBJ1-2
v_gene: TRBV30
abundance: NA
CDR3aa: CAWTRGLDYGYTF
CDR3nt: TGTGCCTGGACCAGGGGGCTGGACTATGGCTACACCTTC

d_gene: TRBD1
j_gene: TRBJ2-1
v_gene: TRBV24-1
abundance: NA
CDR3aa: CATSDVGQKGAEQFF
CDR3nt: TGTGCCACCAGTGACGTGGGACAAAAGGGGGCTGAGCAGTTCTTC

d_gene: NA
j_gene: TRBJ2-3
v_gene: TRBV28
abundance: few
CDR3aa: CASSPSPGLGTSTDTQYF
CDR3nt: TGTGCCAGCAGTCCGTCCCCCGGTTTGGGGACTAGCACAGATACGCAGTATTTT

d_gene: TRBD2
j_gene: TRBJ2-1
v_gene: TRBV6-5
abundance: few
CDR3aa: CASSPEREWGQFF
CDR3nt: TGTGCCAGCAGTCCAGAGCGGGAATGGGGGCAGTTCTTC

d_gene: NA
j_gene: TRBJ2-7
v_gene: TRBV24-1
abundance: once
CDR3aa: CATSAAGGYSYEQYF
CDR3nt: TGTGCCACCAGTGCAGCTGGTGGCTACAGTTACGAGCAGTACTTC

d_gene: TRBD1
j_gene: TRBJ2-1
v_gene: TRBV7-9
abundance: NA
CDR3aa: CASSLVGTGLNNEQFF
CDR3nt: TGTGCCAGCAGCTTAGTCGGGACAGGGCTCAACAATGAGCAGTTCTTC

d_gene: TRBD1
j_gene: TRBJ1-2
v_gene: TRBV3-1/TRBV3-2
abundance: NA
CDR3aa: CASSQEGVRGTGNYGYTF
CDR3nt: TGTGCCAGCAGCCAAGAGGGGGTAAGGGGGACAGGTAACTATGGCTACACCTTC

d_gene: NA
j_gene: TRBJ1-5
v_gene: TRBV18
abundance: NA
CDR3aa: CASSLTDSNQPQHF
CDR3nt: TGTGCCAGCTCATTGACAGATAGCAATCAGCCCCAGCATTTT

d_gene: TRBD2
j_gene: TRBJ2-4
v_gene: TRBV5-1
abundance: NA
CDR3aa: CASSPGTIIAKNIQYF
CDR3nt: TGCGCCAGCAGCCCCGGGACTATCATAGCCAAAAACATTCAGTACTTC

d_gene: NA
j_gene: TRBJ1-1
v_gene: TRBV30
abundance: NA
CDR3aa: CAWTGSLPTEAFF
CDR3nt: TGTGCCTGGACGGGTTCGCTGCCCACTGAAGCTTTCTTT

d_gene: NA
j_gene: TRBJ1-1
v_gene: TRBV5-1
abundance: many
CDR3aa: CASSLVPGGTMNTEAFF
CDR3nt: TGCGCCAGCAGCTTGGTTCCAGGCGGGACCATGAACACTGAAGCTTTCTTT

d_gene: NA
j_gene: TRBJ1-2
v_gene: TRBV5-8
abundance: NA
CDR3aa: CASSLRGTPNGYTF
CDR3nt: TGTGCCAGCAGCTTGCGGGGGACCCCCAATGGCTACACCTTC

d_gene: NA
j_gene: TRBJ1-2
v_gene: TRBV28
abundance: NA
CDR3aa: CASSSAGTNIFHTF
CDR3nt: TGTGCCAGCAGTTCCGCCGGGACAAACATTTTTCACACCTTC

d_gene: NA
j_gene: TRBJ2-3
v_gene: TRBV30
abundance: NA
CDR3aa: CAWNGAVTDTQYF
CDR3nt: TGTGCCTGGAATGGGGCTGTGACAGATACGCAGTATTTT

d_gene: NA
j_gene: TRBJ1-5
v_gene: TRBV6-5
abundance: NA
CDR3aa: CASSYSRGGGNQPQHF
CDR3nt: TGTGCCAGCAGTTACTCGAGAGGGGGAGGCAATCAGCCCCAGCATTTT

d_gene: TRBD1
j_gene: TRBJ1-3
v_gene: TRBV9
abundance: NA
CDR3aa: CASSVQGQNTGNTIYF
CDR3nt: TGTGCCAGCAGCGTCCAGGGACAGAACACTGGAAACACCATATATTTT